The present T cell receptor (beta chain) was sequenced within a study of control samples from healthy donors and cancer patients. Clones were sequenced by immunoSEQ multiplex PCR, and TCRdb holds only the in-frame ones, with some missing. Among about 96,000 clones, over 85% were seen once, and the ten largest hold more than 7%. Sequencing was performed on blood. This receptor was taken from a man between 18 and 35 years old in good health.

CDR3 sequence reads: CASSLGRGRGTEAFF. DNA of the CDR3: TGTGCCAGCAGCTTGGGGCGGGGGCGCGGAACTGAAGCTTTCTTT. V and J are TRBV7-2 and TRBJ1-1, with TRBD1 as a possible D gene (6 bases). The CDR3 length is 15 residues. Germline V gene lookup returns CDR1 SGHTA and CDR2 FQGNSA. V shed 3 bases and J shed 5 bases, with 16 bases lying between them.